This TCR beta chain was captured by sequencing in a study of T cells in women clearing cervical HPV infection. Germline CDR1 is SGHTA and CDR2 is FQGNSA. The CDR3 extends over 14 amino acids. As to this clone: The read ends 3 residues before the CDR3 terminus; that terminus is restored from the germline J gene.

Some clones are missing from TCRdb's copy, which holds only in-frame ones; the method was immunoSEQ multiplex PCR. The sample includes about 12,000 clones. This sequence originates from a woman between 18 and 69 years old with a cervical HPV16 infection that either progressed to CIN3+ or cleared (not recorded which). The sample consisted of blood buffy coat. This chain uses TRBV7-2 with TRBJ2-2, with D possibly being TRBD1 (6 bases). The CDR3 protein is CASSFKGQSASLFF. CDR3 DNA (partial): TGTGCCAGCAGCTTTAAAGGACAGTCAGCGTCG.